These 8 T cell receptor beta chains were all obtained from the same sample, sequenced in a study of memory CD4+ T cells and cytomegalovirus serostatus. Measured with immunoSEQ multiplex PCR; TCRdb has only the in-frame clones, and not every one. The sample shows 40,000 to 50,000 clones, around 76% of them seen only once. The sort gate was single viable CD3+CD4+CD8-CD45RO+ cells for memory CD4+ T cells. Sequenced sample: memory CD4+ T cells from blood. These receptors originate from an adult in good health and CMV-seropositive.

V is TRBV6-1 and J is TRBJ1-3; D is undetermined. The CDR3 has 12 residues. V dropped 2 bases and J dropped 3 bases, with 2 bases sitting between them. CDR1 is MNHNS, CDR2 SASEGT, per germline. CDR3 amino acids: CASSESGNTIYF. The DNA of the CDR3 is TGTGCCAGCAGTGAAAGTGGAAACACCATATATTTT.

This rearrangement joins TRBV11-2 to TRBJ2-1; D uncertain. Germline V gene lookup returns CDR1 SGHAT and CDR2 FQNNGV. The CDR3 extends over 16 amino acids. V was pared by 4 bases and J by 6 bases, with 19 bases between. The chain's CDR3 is CASSSIRDSRPNEQFF. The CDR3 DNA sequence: TGTGCCAGCAGCTCTATCCGAGACTCTAGACCCAATGAGCAGTTCTTC. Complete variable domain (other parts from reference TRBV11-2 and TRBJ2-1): EAGVAQSPRYKIIEKRQSVAFWCNPISGHATLYWYQQILGQGPKLLIQFQNNGVVDDSQLPKDRFSAERLKGVDSTLKIQPAKLEDSAVYLCASSSIRDSRPNEQFFGPGTRLTVL.

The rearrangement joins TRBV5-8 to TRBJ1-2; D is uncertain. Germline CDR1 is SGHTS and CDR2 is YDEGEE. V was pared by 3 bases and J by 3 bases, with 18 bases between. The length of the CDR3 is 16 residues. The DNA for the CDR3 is TGTGCCAGCAGCTCACGGGCCAAACCGAGCGACTATGGCTACACCTTC. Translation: CASSSRAKPSDYGYTF.

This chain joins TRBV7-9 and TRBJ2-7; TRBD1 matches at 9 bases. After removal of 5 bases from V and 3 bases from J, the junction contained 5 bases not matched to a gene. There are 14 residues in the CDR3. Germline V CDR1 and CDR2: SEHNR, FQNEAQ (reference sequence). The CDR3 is CASSTDRGHYEQYF. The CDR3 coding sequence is TGTGCCAGCAGCACGGACAGGGGCCACTACGAGCAGTACTTC. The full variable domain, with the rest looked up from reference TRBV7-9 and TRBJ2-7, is DTGVSQNPRHKITKRGQNVTFRCDPISEHNRLYWYRQTLGQGPEFLTYFQNEAQLEKSRLLSDRFSAERPKGSFSTLEIQRTEQGDSAMYLCASSTDRGHYEQYFGPGTRLTVT.

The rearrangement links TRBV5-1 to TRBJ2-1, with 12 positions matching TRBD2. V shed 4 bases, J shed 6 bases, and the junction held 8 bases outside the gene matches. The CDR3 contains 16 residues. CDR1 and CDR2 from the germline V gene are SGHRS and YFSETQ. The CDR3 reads CASSIRTSGVGNEQFF. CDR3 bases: TGCGCCAGCAGCATCCGGACTAGCGGGGTGGGCAATGAGCAGTTCTTC.

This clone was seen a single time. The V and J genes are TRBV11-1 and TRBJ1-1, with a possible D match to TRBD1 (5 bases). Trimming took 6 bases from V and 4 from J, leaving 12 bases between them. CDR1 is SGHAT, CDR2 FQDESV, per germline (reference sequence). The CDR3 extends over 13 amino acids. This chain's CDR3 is CASRTGGGTEAFF. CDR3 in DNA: TGTGCCAGCAGGACCGGGGGGGGCACTGAAGCTTTCTTT. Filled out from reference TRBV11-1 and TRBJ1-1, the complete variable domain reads EAEVAQSPRYKITEKSQAVAFWCDPISGHATLYWYRQILGQGPELLVQFQDESVVDDSQLPKDRFSAERLKGVDSTLKIQPAELGDSAMYLCASRTGGGTEAFFGQGTRLTVV.

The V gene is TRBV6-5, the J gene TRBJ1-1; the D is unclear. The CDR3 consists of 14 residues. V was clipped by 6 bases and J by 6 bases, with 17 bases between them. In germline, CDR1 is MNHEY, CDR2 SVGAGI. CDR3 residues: CASSPQFGGSEAFF. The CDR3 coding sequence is TGTGCCAGCAGCCCACAGTTCGGAGGGTCTGAAGCTTTCTTT.

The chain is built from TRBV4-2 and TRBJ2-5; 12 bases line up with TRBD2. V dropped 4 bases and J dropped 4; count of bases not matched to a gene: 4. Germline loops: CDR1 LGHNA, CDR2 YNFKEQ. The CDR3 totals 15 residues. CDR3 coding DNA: TGTGCCAGCAGCCTACTAGCGGGGGGCGGAGAGACCCAGTACTTC. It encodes CASSLLAGGGETQYF.